This entry lists 13 T cell receptor beta chains sequenced from one sample in a study of blood T cell repertoires in COVID-19. The data were produced by immunoSEQ multiplex PCR, yet TCRdb's version contains in-frame clones alone and is incomplete. Of about 130,000 clones detected, around nine tenths appear once; the ten largest clones hold 10% to 12%. The source material was peripheral blood. Receptors were obtained from a woman between 70 and 85 years old with COVID-19, enrolled during active disease.

V and J are TRBV19 and TRBJ1-5; perhaps TRBD1 as D (6 bases). There are 15 residues in the CDR3. CDR1 is LNHDA, CDR2 SQIVND, per germline (reference sequence). V was cut by 6 bases and J by 2 bases, with 14 bases left in between. Here the CDR3 DNA reads TGTGCCAGTAGCAAACAGGGAGAGGGCAATCAGCCCCAGCATTTT. Its protein product is CASSKQGEGNQPQHF.

The V and J genes are TRBV6-2 or TRBV6-3 and TRBJ1-1; possibly TRBD1 for D (5 bases). V dropped 6 bases and J dropped 0 bases, with 17 bases sitting between them. Per the germline V gene, CDR1 is MNHEY and CDR2 is SVGEGT. The CDR3 contains 16 residues. The CDR3: CASSWTGESMNTEAFF. CDR3 bases: TGTGCCAGCAGCTGGACGGGGGAATCCATGAACACTGAAGCTTTCTTT.

This clone is a singleton in its sample. The V and J genes are TRBV4-2 and TRBJ1-2; 10 bases map to TRBD1. The CDR3 runs to 17 residues. The V gene end was trimmed by 0 bases and the J gene end by 3 bases; junction bases not matched to a gene: 7. Germline V gives CDR1 LGHNA, CDR2 YNFKEQ. CDR3 sequence reads: CASSQDPGQGYDYGYTF. CDR3 nucleotides: TGTGCCAGCAGCCAAGATCCGGGACAGGGGTATGACTATGGCTACACCTTC.

The chain employs TRBV28 and TRBJ2-1, with 12 positions matching TRBD2. The CDR3 length is 17 residues. After removal of 5 bases from V and 14 bases from J, the junction contained 19 bases not matched to a gene. CDR1 MDHEN and CDR2 SYDVKM come from the germline V gene. CDR3: CASSQLPTSGGGWVEFF. In DNA, the CDR3 is TGTGCCAGCAGTCAACTACCGACTAGCGGGGGCGGCTGGGTCGAGTTCTTC.

CDR3 sequence (DNA): TGTGCCAGCAGCTCTTACCGGGAAGCCAATGAGCAGTTCTTC. It is translated as CASSSYREANEQFF. This rearrangement joins TRBV7-9 to TRBJ2-1; possible D gene TRBD2, 5 bases. V was pared by 4 bases and J by 6 bases, with 13 bases between. The CDR3 contains 14 residues. Germline V lookup: CDR1 SEHNR, CDR2 FQNEAQ (reference sequence).

This clone came up a few times. V is TRBV28 and J is TRBJ1-2, with D perhaps matching TRBD1 (6 bases). Germline-derived CDR1 and CDR2 are MDHEN and SYDVKM. The V and J ends lost 5 bases and 0 bases respectively, with 16 bases between them. This CDR3 contains 16 residues. CDR3 in amino acids: CASSPPRQEANYGYTF. In DNA form, the CDR3 reads TGTGCCAGCAGTCCACCACGACAGGAAGCTAACTATGGCTACACCTTC.

CDR3 loop: CASSSLQGSGTEAFF. The CDR3 nucleotides are TGTGCCAGCAGTTCCTTACAGGGGTCGGGCACTGAAGCTTTCTTT. V is TRBV28 and J is TRBJ1-1, with 7 bases lining up with TRBD1. The CDR3 is 15 residues long. J gave up 4 bases and V 4 bases, and 9 bases lay outside the gene matches. Per germline, CDR1 MDHEN and CDR2 SYDVKM.

V and J are TRBV28 and TRBJ1-2; 9 bases are shared with TRBD1. This CDR3 contains 14 residues. The germline V gene encodes CDR1 MDHEN and CDR2 SYDVKM. With 2 bases clipped from V and 6 bases from J, the junction kept 4 bases outside the gene matches. CDR3 loop: CASSLGTGRHGYTF. In DNA, the CDR3 is TGTGCCAGCAGTTTAGGGACAGGGAGGCATGGCTACACCTTC.

The rearrangement links TRBV5-6 to TRBJ1-4; tentative D call: TRBD1 (6 bases). Germline CDR1 SGHDT, CDR2 YYEEEE. This CDR3 is 15 amino acids long. Trimming stripped 0 bases from V and 5 bases from J, with 11 bases between. CDR3 sequence reads: CASSLVGTPNEKLFF. The CDR3 coding sequence is TGTGCCAGCAGCTTGGTGGGGACACCAAATGAAAAACTGTTTTTT.

The gene calls are TRBV7-2 and TRBJ1-5; tentative D call: TRBD1 (5 bases). The germline V gene encodes CDR1 SGHTA and CDR2 FQGNSA. The CDR3 covers 18 residues. The germline V and J ends were trimmed by 2 bases and 2 bases, with 19 bases remaining between them. The CDR3 coding sequence is TGTGCCAGCAGCTTAACCGGGGAATATTGGGGGGGCAATCAGCCCCAGCATTTT. It codes for CASSLTGEYWGGNQPQHF.

This chain uses TRBV11-2 with TRBJ2-5; 7 bases line up with TRBD2. This CDR3 is built from 16 residues. CDR1 and CDR2 from the germline V gene are SGHAT and FQNNGV. V shed 4 bases and J 4 bases; nucleotides not matched to a gene: 12. The CDR3 spells CASSSQAGLGVETQYF. The CDR3 region has the DNA TGTGCCAGCAGCTCTCAAGCGGGATTGGGGGTAGAGACCCAGTACTTC. Full variable domain (rest looked up from reference TRBV11-2 and TRBJ2-5): EAGVAQSPRYKIIEKRQSVAFWCNPISGHATLYWYQQILGQGPKLLIQFQNNGVVDDSQLPKDRFSAERLKGVDSTLKIQPAKLEDSAVYLCASSSQAGLGVETQYFGPGTRLLVL.

The rearrangement joins TRBV5-1 to TRBJ2-3, with D possibly TRBD2 on 6 matching bases. The CDR3 sequence is 13 residues long. Germline CDR1 reads SGHRS; CDR2 reads YFSETQ. Trimming removed 7 bases from V and 1 base from J, with 10 bases in between. Here the CDR3 reads CASGVAGTDTQYF. The CDR3 DNA follows: TGCGCCAGCGGAGTAGCGGGCACAGATACGCAGTATTTT.

This clone was recorded a few times. The rearrangement joins TRBV3-1 (or the pseudogene TRBV3-2) to TRBJ2-3; maybe TRBD2 (6 bases). Trimming stripped 0 bases from V and 7 bases from J, with 11 bases between. This CDR3 region has 14 residues. Per the germline V gene, CDR1 is LGHDT and CDR2 is YNNKEL (reference sequence). CDR3 loop: CASSQDRTINTQYF. CDR3 DNA sequence: TGTGCCAGCAGCCAAGATAGGACTATTAATACGCAGTATTTT.